This T cell receptor beta chain stems from a study of cytomegalovirus exposure and HLA in healthy donors. Findings and limits, study-wide: Usually a TCR sequence was rare, but some public TCRs were found in many donors. As was reported, the HLA-A and HLA-B alleles of most subjects were accurately predicted from TCR beta sequences. The authors considered a cluster of highly shared sequence variants likely to be a sequencing artifact. Reports described diagnosis of cytomegalovirus status by the classifier as highly specific and sensitive.

About this clone itself: The antigen remains unidentified.

The PCR used 60 Vbeta and 13 Jbeta primers. Measured with immunoSEQ multiplex PCR; TCRdb has only the in-frame clones, and not every one. The repertoire table contains some 200,000 clones. This receptor was identified in a young man in good health and CMV-seronegative. Sequenced input: PBMCs.

The CDR3 sequence: CASSLEGPARGRINYGYTF. CDR3 coding DNA: TGTGCCAGCAGCTTAGAGGGCCCTGCCAGGGGGCGGATAAACTATGGCTACACCTTC. The gene calls are TRBV7-2 and TRBJ1-2; 8 nucleotides match TRBD1. The CDR3 spans 19 residues. V was pared by 1 base and J by 2 bases, with 15 bases of the junction left unmatched. Germline CDR1 is SGHTA and CDR2 is FQGNSA.